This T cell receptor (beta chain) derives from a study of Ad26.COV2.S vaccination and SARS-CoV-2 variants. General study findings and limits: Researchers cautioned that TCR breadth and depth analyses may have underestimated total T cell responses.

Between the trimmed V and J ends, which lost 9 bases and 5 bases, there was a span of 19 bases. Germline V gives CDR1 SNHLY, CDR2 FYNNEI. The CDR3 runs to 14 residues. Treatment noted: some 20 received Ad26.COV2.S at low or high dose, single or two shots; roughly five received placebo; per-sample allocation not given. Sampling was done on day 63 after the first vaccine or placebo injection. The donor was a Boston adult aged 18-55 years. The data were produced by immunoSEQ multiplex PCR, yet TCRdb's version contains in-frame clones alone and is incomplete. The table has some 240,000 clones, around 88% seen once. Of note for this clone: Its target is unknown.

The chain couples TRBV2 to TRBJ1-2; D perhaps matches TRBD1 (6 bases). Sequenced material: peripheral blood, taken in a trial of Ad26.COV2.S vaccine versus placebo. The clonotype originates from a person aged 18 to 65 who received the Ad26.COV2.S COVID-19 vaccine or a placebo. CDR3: CARIRGSWGYGYTF. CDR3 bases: TGTGCCAGAATCAGGGGCTCCTGGGGGTATGGCTACACCTTC. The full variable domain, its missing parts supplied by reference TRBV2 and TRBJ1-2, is EPEVTQTPSHQVTQMGQEVILRCVPISNHLYFYWYRQILGQKVEFLVSFYNNEISEKSEIFDDQFSVERPDGSNFTLKIRSTKLEDSAMYFCARIRGSWGYGYTFGSGTRLTVV.